Presented here are 15 T cell receptor beta chains from one specimen sequenced in a study of cytotoxic CD8 clonotypes in ibrutinib-treated CLL. The method was immunoSEQ multiplex PCR; TCRdb's version includes in-frame clones alone and lacks a portion of them. Of around 330,000 clones in the sample, roughly 70% were seen once. Sequencing used PBMCs, obtained after 36 months of ibrutinib treatment. These receptors were obtained from a human donor with chronic lymphocytic leukemia.

This clone has just a few counts. This chain uses TRBV2 with TRBJ2-7; D is uncertain. Per germline, CDR1 SNHLY and CDR2 FYNNEI. Trimming removed 7 bases at V and 4 bases at J, with 17 bases between. The CDR3 consists of 14 residues. The CDR3 sequence: CASKNASGGYEQYF. The CDR3 DNA sequence: TGTGCCAGCAAAAATGCCTCAGGCGGTTACGAGCAGTACTTC. Looking up the rest from reference TRBV2 and TRBJ2-7 gives the full variable domain: EPEVTQTPSHQVTQMGQEVILRCVPISNHLYFYWYRQILGQKVEFLVSFYNNEISEKSEIFDDQFSVERPDGSNFTLKIRSTKLEDSAMYFCASKNASGGYEQYFGPGTRLTVT.

This clone was seen only once. The chain combines TRBV7-3 with TRBJ2-3; 7 bases are shared with TRBD2. Trimming removed 1 base from V and 4 bases from J; junction bases left unmatched: 8. CDR3 length: 16 amino acids. The germline CDR1 and CDR2 sequences are SGHTA and FQGTGA. DNA for the CDR3: TGTGCCAGCAGCTTAATGACTGGGAGGGGCCCAGATACGCAGTATTTT. It is translated as CASSLMTGRGPDTQYF.

This chain connects TRBV4-1 to TRBJ2-1, with unresolved D. CDR3 size: 18 residues. Trimming left V 0 bases short and J 0 bases short, with 15 bases between. Germline CDR1 reads MGHRA; CDR2 reads YSYEKL. CDR3 DNA sequence: TGCGCCAGCAGCCAAGACTTAACGTCGGATAGCTCCTACAATGAGCAGTTCTTC. Its translation: CASSQDLTSDSSYNEQFF.

Comment on this clone: This likely comes from a read error, as the CDR3 has no conserved phenylalanine or tryptophan at its end. The limits of the CDR3 on the DNA are not certain, so only TCRdb's listed CDR3 is given. This sequence joins TRBV18 and TRBJ1-3. Termini included, the CDR3 measures 13 amino acids. The germline gives CDR1 KGHSH, CDR2 LQKENI. CDR3 amino acids: CASSTGGAALFLL.

This rearrangement joins TRBV5-1 to TRBJ1-6; D perhaps matches TRBD1 (5 bases). Germline V lookup: CDR1 SGHRS, CDR2 YFSETQ. The V gene lost 5 bases and the J gene lost 7 bases, with 10 bases spanning the gap. The CDR3 runs 13 residues. CDR3 DNA sequence: TGCGCCAGCAGTAGGGGAGGGAATTCACCCCTCCACTTT. It specifies CASSRGGNSPLHF.

The chain combines TRBV7-2 with TRBJ2-3; 8 bases are a match to TRBD2. Trimming at V came to 6 bases and at J to 4 bases, leaving 12 bases not matched to a gene. The CDR3 runs to 16 residues. Germline CDR1 SGHTA, CDR2 FQGNSA. The CDR3 reads CASSSPPGGLPDTQYF. DNA of the CDR3: TGTGCCAGCAGTTCCCCACCGGGGGGGCTTCCAGATACGCAGTATTTT.

The V and J genes are TRBV6-4 and TRBJ1-1; possibly TRBD1 for D (5 bases). The CDR3 consists of 13 residues. Looked up from germline, CDR1 is MRHNA and CDR2 is SNTAGT. With 3 bases removed from V and 5 bases from J, the gap between germline ends came to 10 bases. CDR3: CASSESGWTEAFF. DNA for the CDR3: TGTGCCAGCAGTGAGTCAGGGTGGACTGAAGCTTTCTTT.

V usage is TRBV5-1 and J usage is TRBJ1-1, with 12 bases that match TRBD1. Germline lookup yields CDR1 SGHRS and CDR2 YFSETQ. The CDR3 runs 17 residues. The junction had 10 bases not matched to a gene; V was cut back by 4 bases and J by 3 bases. Here the CDR3 DNA reads TGCGCCAGCAGCAGCCCCGGGACAGGGGGCTTGTACACTGAAGCTTTCTTT. Its translation is CASSSPGTGGLYTEAFF. The full variable domain, rest sourced from reference TRBV5-1 and TRBJ1-1, is KAGVTQTPRYLIKTRGQQVTLSCSPISGHRSVSWYQQTPGQGLQFLFEYFSETQRNKGNFPGRFSGRQFSNSRSEMNVSTLELGDSALYLCASSSPGTGGLYTEAFFGQGTRLTVV.

Points on this clone: At the DNA level, this CDR3 is encoded by other sequences in the same sample as well. V and J are TRBV15 and TRBJ2-7; D is tentatively TRBD1 or TRBD2 (5 bases each). The CDR3 is made up of 14 amino acids. Germline V CDR1 and CDR2: LNHNV, YYDKDF (reference sequence). Trimming cost V 0 bases and J 0 bases, with 6 bases left between them. CDR3 in amino acids: CATSRDGGSYEQYF. In nucleotides, the CDR3 is TGTGCCACCAGCAGAGATGGGGGCTCCTACGAGCAGTACTTC.

This chain connects TRBV9 to TRBJ2-3; the D gene could be TRBD1 or TRBD2 (5 bases each). Per the germline V gene, CDR1 is SGDLS and CDR2 is YYNGEE. The V gene lost 2 bases and the J gene lost 3 bases, with 10 bases spanning the gap. There are 14 residues in the CDR3. The DNA for the CDR3 is TGTGCCAGCAGCGTCGGGACGGAGACAGATACGCAGTATTTT. It encodes CASSVGTETDTQYF.

The rearrangement links TRBV29-1 to TRBJ1-3; TRBD1 aligns across 9 bases. The junction had 8 bases not matched to a gene; V was cut back by 0 bases and J by 8 bases. Germline-derived CDR1 and CDR2 are SQVTM and ANQGSEA. The CDR3 runs 15 residues. The CDR3 sequence is CSVEEKGTGSYTIYF. The CDR3 DNA reads as TGCAGCGTTGAAGAGAAAGGGACAGGGTCATACACCATATATTTT.

The rearrangement joins TRBV19 to TRBJ2-7, with TRBD2 matching over 8 bases. V gave up 3 bases and J gave up 3 bases; unmatched junction bases: 10. The germline gives CDR1 LNHDA, CDR2 SQIVND (reference sequence). CDR3 length equals 16 residues. CDR3 residues: CASSITAIAGIYEQYF. The CDR3 coding sequence is TGTGCCAGTAGTATTACGGCGATAGCGGGAATCTACGAGCAGTACTTC.

The chain has TRBV2 and TRBJ1-2, with TRBD1 matching 8 bases. Germline values: CDR1 SNHLY, CDR2 FYNNEI. The CDR3 runs to 15 residues. V was clipped by 7 bases and J by 0 bases; unmatched bases: 7. CDR3 bases: TGTGCCAGCACCGCCACAGGGGGAGCTAACTATGGCTACACCTTC. The encoded protein is CASTATGGANYGYTF.

The V gene is TRBV7-9, the J gene TRBJ2-1; D remains ambiguous. Per germline, CDR1 SEHNR and CDR2 FQNEAQ (reference sequence). Trimming left V 5 bases short and J 10 bases short, with 9 bases between. This CDR3 is built from 11 residues. The CDR3 sequence is CASSTIQEQFF. CDR3 sequence (DNA): TGTGCCAGCAGCACTATACAAGAGCAGTTCTTC.

This clone was seen once. The rearrangement joins TRBV29-1 to TRBJ1-1, with a tentative D call TRBD1 (5 bases). The CDR3 extends over 15 amino acids. CDR1 is SQVTM, CDR2 ANQGSEA, per germline. The ends were cut back, 4 bases at V and 1 base at J, with 16 bases in the middle. CDR3 in DNA: TGCAGCGTTGGGCTCAGGGACCGAAAGAACACTGAAGCTTTCTTT. Encoded protein: CSVGLRDRKNTEAFF.